The 15 T cell receptor beta chains given below trace back to one sample, sequenced in a study of blood T cells in healthy people across ages. Alongside a J-beta primer mix, a sample-barcoded 5' primer served in a second PCR lasting about 6 to 11 cycles. TCRdb re-called the 5' RACE reads with MiXCR, one entry per CDR3 protein. The sample holds 790,000 or so distinct CDR3 sequences, just over 55% seen once. The sample was blood. The receptors stem from a man aged 40-49 years in good health.

J is TRBJ2-7 and V is TRBV11-3, with 7 positions matching TRBD1. Losses at the gene ends were 4 bases for V and 6 bases for J; bases not matched to a gene: 9. Germline CDR1 and CDR2: SGHNT and YENEEA. The CDR3 contains 14 residues. CDR3 protein: CASSYRQGIGEQYF. CDR3 sequence (DNA): TGTGCCAGCAGCTACCGACAGGGTATCGGCGAGCAGTACTTC.

The chain employs TRBV29-1 and TRBJ2-4, with 11 bases aligning to TRBD1. CDR1 is SQVTM and CDR2 is ANQGSEA in the germline V gene. J was trimmed by 1 base and V by 7 bases; bases with no gene match: 6. This CDR3 has 15 amino acids. The CDR3 DNA reads as TGCAGCGCCTGGACAGGGGGCTTGGCCAAAAACATTCAGTACTTC. Protein sequence: CSAWTGGLAKNIQYF.

This clonotype was seen a handful of times. The chain uses TRBV6-2 or TRBV6-3 and TRBJ2-7; D possibly corresponds to TRBD1 (5 bases). The germline CDR1 and CDR2 sequences are MNHEY and SVGEGT. Trimming took off 2 bases at V and 6 bases at J, with 17 bases between the two ends. This CDR3 has 15 residues. The CDR3 here is CASSYVFRTRGEQYF. CDR3 bases: TGTGCCAGCAGTTACGTTTTTCGGACACGCGGCGAGCAGTACTTC.

The V call is TRBV6-4, the J call TRBJ1-2; tentatively, D is TRBD1 (5 bases). The germline CDR1 and CDR2 sequences are MRHNA and SNTAGT. V gave up 2 bases and J gave up 7 bases, with 11 bases separating them. This CDR3 region has 13 residues. Here the CDR3 reads CASSDTRGGGYTF. The CDR3, as DNA: TGTGCCAGCAGTGACACGAGGGGAGGTGGCTACACCTTC.

The rearrangement joins TRBV27 to TRBJ1-1; maybe TRBD1 (6 bases). Trimming removed 5 bases at V and 2 bases at J, with 15 bases between. The CDR3 sequence is 15 residues long. CDR1 is MNHEY, CDR2 SMNVEV, per germline (reference sequence). CDR3 sequence (DNA): TGTGCCAGCAGTCCAACCTCCAGGGGAAACACTGAAGCTTTCTTT. This encodes CASSPTSRGNTEAFF.

The chain uses TRBV20-1 and TRBJ1-5, with a weak D call TRBD1 (6 bases). This CDR3 contains 15 residues. Trimming took off 0 bases at V and 6 bases at J, with 15 bases between the two ends. CDR1 is DFQATT, CDR2 SNEGSKA, per germline (reference sequence). The CDR3 loop reads CSARDPGGSGQPQHF. CDR3 coding DNA: TGCAGTGCTAGAGATCCTGGGGGCTCCGGTCAGCCCCAGCATTTT.

The rearrangement joins TRBV5-4 to TRBJ2-5, with 12 bases identical to TRBD2. This CDR3 region has 16 residues. Germline V lookup: CDR1 SGHNT, CDR2 YYREEE (reference sequence). The trim removed 4 bases at V and 0 bases at J, leaving 4 bases unmatched. DNA for the CDR3: TGTGCCAGCAGCCGACGACTAGCGGGGGACCAAGAGACCCAGTACTTC. Translating gives CASSRRLAGDQETQYF.

This clonotype was counted a few times. The chain combines TRBV7-2 with TRBJ2-1, with a tentative D call TRBD1 (5 bases). In germline, CDR1 is SGHTA, CDR2 FQGNSA. Between the trimmed V and J ends, which lost 3 bases and 6 bases, there was a span of 18 bases. CDR3 length: 16 amino acids. CDR3 residues: CASSFRTPQGANEQFF. DNA for the CDR3: TGTGCCAGCAGCTTCCGGACCCCTCAAGGGGCCAATGAGCAGTTCTTC. The full variable domain, with the rest looked up from reference TRBV7-2 and TRBJ2-1, is GAGVSQSPSNKVTEKGKDVELRCDPISGHTALYWYRQSLGQGLEFLIYFQGNSAPDKSGLPSDRFSAERTGGSVSTLTIQRTQQEDSAVYLCASSFRTPQGANEQFFGPGTRLTVL.

The V call is TRBV29-1, the J call TRBJ2-1; 10 bases are shared with TRBD2. The germline V gene has CDR1 SQVTM and CDR2 ANQGSEA. The V and J ends lost 7 bases and 4 bases, in that order; junction bases with no gene match: 13. The CDR3 consists of 16 residues. CDR3 amino acids: CSGTKREGPLYNEQFF. DNA for the CDR3: TGCAGCGGGACAAAGCGGGAGGGCCCGTTATACAATGAGCAGTTCTTC.

V gene TRBV7-9 combines with J gene TRBJ2-1; 9 positions match TRBD2. The V and J ends lost 4 bases and 11 bases, in that order; junction bases with no gene match: 9. The CDR3 contains 14 residues. Germline V CDR1 and CDR2: SEHNR, FQNEAQ (reference sequence). The chain's CDR3 is CASSSRVRGGKQFF. The CDR3 nucleotides read TGTGCCAGCAGCTCCAGGGTGCGGGGGGGTAAGCAGTTCTTC.

This clonotype was detected only once. The chain carries TRBV7-2 and TRBJ2-7; D is possibly TRBD1 (6 bases). V gave up 4 bases and J gave up 0 bases, with 10 bases separating them. The CDR3 is 14 residues long. Germline values: CDR1 SGHTA, CDR2 FQGNSA. CDR3 protein: CASSWGRSSYEQYF. For the CDR3, the DNA is TGTGCCAGCAGCTGGGGGCGGAGCTCCTACGAGCAGTACTTC.

This clonotype was seen only a few times. This chain uses TRBV29-1 with TRBJ1-2; 7 positions agree with TRBD1. Looked up from germline, CDR1 is SQVTM and CDR2 is ANQGSEA. J gave up 3 bases and V 6 bases, and 10 bases lay outside the gene matches. The CDR3 runs 14 residues. The chain's CDR3 is CSVTPGGSDYGYTF. The CDR3 coding sequence is TGCAGCGTGACCCCAGGGGGTTCAGACTATGGCTACACCTTC.

V gene TRBV5-6 combines with J gene TRBJ2-7; 9 positions agree with TRBD1. V was clipped by 3 bases and J by 1 base; unmatched bases: 8. The CDR3 length is 16 residues. Germline V gene sequence: CDR1 SGHDT, CDR2 YYEEEE. The CDR3 DNA sequence: TGTGCCAGCAGCTCGAAGGTGGGGACAGGGTCCTACGAGCAGTACTTC. Protein: CASSSKVGTGSYEQYF.

The rearrangement uses TRBV27 and TRBJ2-1; D call uncertain. CDR3 size: 13 residues. V dropped 5 bases and J dropped 6 bases, with 11 bases sitting between them. Germline CDR1 and CDR2: MNHEY and SMNVEV (reference sequence). The CDR3 here is CASSAFRRNEQFF. In nucleotides, the CDR3 is TGTGCCAGCAGTGCCTTTCGTCGCAATGAGCAGTTCTTC.

This clonotype occurred a few times. The J gene is TRBJ2-1, the V gene TRBV5-1, with D tentatively TRBD2 (6 bases). Germline loops: CDR1 SGHRS, CDR2 YFSETQ. V shed 3 bases and J shed 5 bases, with 12 bases lying between them. This CDR3 has 14 residues. This CDR3 reads CASSSGDQDNEQFF. The CDR3 region has the DNA TGCGCCAGCAGCTCGGGGGACCAAGACAATGAGCAGTTCTTC.